One TCR beta chain is described in this entry. The antigen is unknown. Sequencing was performed with immunoSEQ multiplex PCR; in TCRdb, only in-frame clones are kept and a portion is missing. Seen here are some 81,000 clones, around 82% observed once, and the top ten hold around 0.73%. The data were obtained in a study of OX40 agonist ivuxolimab in advanced cancers. Overall study: Ivuxolimab doses were 0.01, 0.1, 0.3, 1.5, 3 or 10 mg/kg every 2 weeks. Dose-escalation subjects each had hepatocellular carcinoma, melanoma, renal cell or head and neck cancer.

The CDR3 is 16 residues long. Germline-derived CDR1 and CDR2 are LNHDA and SQIVND (reference sequence). V dropped 10 bases and J dropped 3; count of bases not matched to a gene: 12. Points from the study as a whole: There were also nonresponders showing low normalized T-cell clonal expansion.

The timepoints at which blood was sampled were baseline, cycle 4 day 1, and cycle 7 day 1. This specimen was CD4+ or CD8+ T cells sorted from blood, taken in a trial of the OX40 agonist ivuxolimab. The receptor comes from an adult with an advanced solid tumor such as melanoma, head and neck, liver or kidney cancer. The chain recombines TRBV19 with TRBJ1-4, with 9 bases lining up with TRBD1. CDR3 residues: CAITDRGRRSNEKLFF. In DNA, the CDR3 is TGTGCCATTACGGACAGGGGAAGACGTTCTAATGAAAAACTGTTTTTT.